The T cell receptor beta chain described here comes from a study of T-cell reconstitution after alpha-beta-depleted transplantation in children. During its preparation, the TCRbeta library received unique molecular identifiers. In TCRdb, the PCR reads were re-called with MiXCR into one record per CDR3 protein. The sample holds a few hundred thousand distinct CDR3 sequences, approximately 10% seen once. The CDR3 is made up of 15 amino acids. Between the trimmed V and J ends, which lost 3 bases and 1 base, there was a span of 12 bases. This clonotype was seen a handful of times. The chain employs TRBV12-3 or TRBV12-4 and TRBJ1-1; D might be TRBD1 (5 bases). This specimen was PBMCs from the stem cell graft donor, taken from the stem cell graft. This receptor was taken from a human donor who donated a stem cell graft to a child with acute lymphoblastic leukemia. CDR3 loop: CASSFVRATNTEAFF. The CDR3 coding sequence is TGTGCCAGCAGTTTTGTCAGGGCGACGAACACTGAAGCTTTCTTT.